This T cell receptor (beta chain) was documented in a study of beta chain features in type 1 diabetes. Study-level information: The patient and healthy donor groups were comparable for age, gender and cell yields.

With 1 base clipped from V and 6 bases from J, the junction kept 3 bases outside the gene matches. Germline V gene lookup returns CDR1 SGHNT and CDR2 YYREEE (reference sequence). The CDR3 consists of 15 residues. This clone was counted between two and nine times. Its target is not known. Whole-study results and caveats: A cDNA-based sequencing approach could over-represent cells with high TCR expression. Compared to healthy donors, patients appeared to have naive, central memory and Treg TCRB repertoires that were more alike. In all four CD4+ subsets, TCRB CDR3 length was significantly, moderately reduced in type 1 diabetes.

TCRB transcripts that were expressed got sequenced, as all of the isolated RNA had been reverse transcribed. There were millions of reads on average in the naive, central memory and regulatory T cell samples. Clones were read by immunoSEQ multiplex PCR, and TCRdb kept only the in-frame ones, dropping some. The sample records roughly 350,000 clones, 8.5% to 10% being singletons. The source of this sequence is a young man with type 1 diabetes. Sequencing used central memory CD4+ T cells from blood. V and J are TRBV5-4 and TRBJ2-1, with 11 positions matching TRBD2. DNA of the CDR3: TGTGCCAGCAGCTTGTTAGCGGGAGGGGTCAATGAGCAGTTCTTC. It is translated as CASSLLAGGVNEQFF. Complete variable domain (other parts from reference TRBV5-4 and TRBJ2-1): ETGVTQSPTHLIKTRGQQVTLRCSSQSGHNTVSWYQQALGQGPQFIFQYYREEENGRGNFPPRFSGLQFPNYSSELNVNALELDDSALYLCASSLLAGGVNEQFFGPGTRLTVL.